Sequencing of this T cell receptor beta chain was carried out in a study of brain T cells in children with intractable seizures. Repertoires were generated with immunoSEQ multiplex PCR, while TCRdb's copy carries only in-frame clones and drops some. The table shows about 80,000 clones, with approximately 89% occurring only once. Trimming left V 0 bases short and J 9 bases short, with 12 bases between. The CDR3 consists of 14 residues. CDR1 is LNHNV, CDR2 YYDKDF, per germline (reference sequence). The V and J genes are TRBV15 and TRBJ1-5; no clear D gene. The sequence derives from a girl aged 2 to 10 with Rasmussen encephalitis and intractable seizures. The specimen was peripheral blood, collected at surgery. CDR3 nucleotide sequence: TGTGCCACCAGCAGAGATGGCCTATATGGGCCCCAGCATTTT. It yields the protein CATSRDGLYGPQHF.